This T cell receptor beta chain was identified in a study of post-analysis software for immune sequencing data. cDNA libraries for TCR beta contained unique molecular identifiers. TCRdb recomputed calls from the PCR reads with MiXCR, one row per CDR3 protein. There are about 460,000 distinct CDR3 sequences in the sample; under 55% occur only once, and around 10% lies in the top ten. This clonotype appeared a few times. As yet, its antigen is unknown. The CDR3 runs 15 residues. The V end was cut by 6 bases, the J end by 3 bases, with 15 bases between. Study-wide results and caveats: By F measure, strong co-clustering occurred among samples prepared in the same batch. Higher frequency in patients than in controls was seen for five TRBV segments, with TRBV5-6, TRBV5-1 and TRBV20-1 among them. Normalized Chao1 diversity in multiple sclerosis patients fell significantly below that of controls.

The chain recombines TRBV12-3 or TRBV12-4 with TRBJ2-1, with a possible D match to TRBD1 (6 bases). Input material: blood. This TCR was recovered from a girl under 18 with multiple sclerosis. This chain's CDR3 is CASSPQGSYYNEQFF. The DNA of the CDR3 is TGTGCCAGCAGCCCCCAGGGGTCTTACTACAATGAGCAGTTCTTC.